The clone carrying this T cell receptor beta chain was recorded once. This is likely a read error, given that the CDR3 carries no conserved phenylalanine or tryptophan at its end. Because the CDR3's place on the DNA is in doubt, the DNA is left out and the CDR3 is given as listed by TCRdb. With termini counted, the CDR3 has 13 amino acids. Germline CDR1 reads SGHTA; CDR2 reads FQGNSA. Genomic DNA constituted the template upon which TCR beta VDJ and CDR3 profiling was performed. MiXCR was run by TCRdb on the reads, yielding one entry per CDR3 protein. Among roughly 250,000 distinct CDR3 sequences listed, 82% were seen once. This specimen belongs to a study of CD8+CD57+ T cells in acquired aplastic anemia. Whoever was chosen for sequencing had shown CD8+CD57+ cell expansion by flow cytometry. As a group, the patients uniformly had severe acquired aplastic anemia.

The specimen was sorted CD4+, CD8+, or CD8+CD57+ T cells (not recorded which) from PBMCs. The receptor's source is a human donor with aplastic anemia. This rearrangement joins TRBV7-2 to TRBJ2-3; the table's D call TRBD1 went unverified against the DNA. CDR3 sequence reads: CASGETGTATQYY.